Listed below are T cell receptor beta chains from one sample, sequenced in a study of long-term antiretroviral therapy in people with HIV. Profiling relied on immunoSEQ multiplex PCR, and the TCRdb table lists in-frame clones only, not all of them. The sample holds just under 20,000 clones, 65% to 80% seen once. The source was unsorted PBMCs, collected 0.5 years before starting antiretroviral therapy. The receptor set was obtained from a man aged 18 to 30 with HIV. CDR3s include the opening cysteine and the closing phenylalanine or tryptophan. D genes are given only for firm matches. Only some rows state a clone size, as once, few, many or a class for expanded clones.

d_gene,v_gene,j_gene,abundance,CDR3nt,CDR3aa
NA,TRBV7-2,TRBJ1-2,NA,TGTGCCAGCAGCTTAGTGCAGGACAGCTATGGCTACACCTTC,CASSLVQDSYGYTF
NA,TRBV19,TRBJ2-1,few,TGTGCCAGTAGTATTCAACTGCTCCTTTTCAGCTCCTACAATGAGCAGTTCTTC,CASSIQLLLFSSYNEQFF
TRBD1,TRBV6-5,TRBJ1-2,NA,TGTGCCAGCAGTTACGGGACAGGGGCCTATGGCTACACCTTC,CASSYGTGAYGYTF
NA,TRBV14,TRBJ1-2,few,TGTGCCAGCAGCCAAGAGACGTTAGATGGCTACACCTTC,CASSQETLDGYTF
NA,TRBV6-5,TRBJ1-1,NA,TGTGCCAGCAGTTATCCAATCAGGGGCCTGAACACTGAAGCTTTCTTT,CASSYPIRGLNTEAFF
NA,TRBV2,TRBJ2-1,NA,TGTGCCAGCATTGGACTCCCCGGGGGAGAGCAGTTCTTC,CASIGLPGGEQFF
TRBD1,TRBV25-1,TRBJ2-7,NA,TGTGCCAGCAGTGGAACGGGACAGGGGGACGCCTACGAGCAGTACTTC,CASSGTGQGDAYEQYF
NA,TRBV7-2,TRBJ1-5,NA,TGTGCCAGCAGCTTAGCGCGGAGCAATCAGCCCCAGCATTTT,CASSLARSNQPQHF
NA,TRBV6-5,TRBJ2-1,NA,TGTGCCAGCAGTTCCGGGACTGCAAATGAGCAGTTCTTC,CASSSGTANEQFF
TRBD1,TRBV7-8,TRBJ1-3,NA,TGTGCCAGCAGCTTAGACCCAAGGGGGCTTTTCTCCGGAAACACCATATATTTT,CASSLDPRGLFSGNTIYF
NA,TRBV13,TRBJ1-1,NA,TGTGCCAGCAGCTGGACATATGCTGAAGCTTTCTTT,CASSWTYAEAFF
NA,TRBV7-8,TRBJ2-3,once,TGTGCCAGCAGCGGAGGGACAGATACGCAGTATTTT,CASSGGTDTQYF
TRBD1,TRBV10-1,TRBJ2-1,NA,TGCGCCAGCAGAACTCAAGGGGACAGGGGCTACAATGAGCAGTTCTTC,CASRTQGDRGYNEQFF
TRBD1,TRBV7-9,TRBJ1-2,NA,TGTGCCAGCAGCTTAGGGACAGGGGGCAGCTATGGCTACACCTTC,CASSLGTGGSYGYTF
NA,TRBV5-4,TRBJ1-1,once,TGTGCCAGCAGCTTAGGCCCCACTGAAGCTTTCTTT,CASSLGPTEAFF
NA,TRBV11-2,TRBJ1-2,few,TGTGCCAGCAGCTTAGGCCCCAGGCTCTATGGCTACACCTTC,CASSLGPRLYGYTF
TRBD1,TRBV5-8,TRBJ1-4,NA,TGTGCCAGCAGCCCTCGGGACAGGGCTGAAAAACTGTTTTTT,CASSPRDRAEKLFF